The source of this T cell receptor beta chain is a study of cytomegalovirus exposure and HLA in healthy donors. Overall study: The roughly 120 validation repertoires, a later analysis reported, used the same platform as the roughly 610 first-cohort repertoires.

Broader study findings: High sensitivity and specificity were reportedly achieved when the classifier diagnosed cytomegalovirus status. The study put 150 to 200 TCR beta chains on its list as cytomegalovirus-associated. TCR sequences were mostly rare, though some public TCRs occurred in many donors.

Data came from immunoSEQ multiplex PCR; TCRdb stores just in-frame clones and leaves some out. The sample lists approximately 120,000 clones; about 96% were seen once. Details on this clone: Its antigen is still unknown.

The receptor's source is a young man in good health and CMV-seronegative. Sample: PBMCs.

The DNA for the CDR3 is TGTGCCAGCAGCCTGAGACTAGCGGGAGACCAAGAGACCCAGTACTTC. Amino acid sequence: CASSLRLAGDQETQYF. This chain connects TRBV9 to TRBJ2-5; TRBD2 agrees at 12 bases. This CDR3 spans 16 amino acids. The V and J ends lost 4 bases and 0 bases, in that order; junction bases with no gene match: 4. Germline CDR1 and CDR2: SGDLS and YYNGEE.